The present T cell receptor (beta chain) was sequenced within a study of cytomegalovirus exposure and HLA in healthy donors. Study results and limitations: It was shown in a later analysis that HLA-associated TCR beta chains were more clonally expanded than other, equally common chains.

Points on this clone: Its specificity is unknown.

The V gene's germline CDR1 is LGHNA and CDR2 YNFKEQ. Trimming removed 4 bases from V and 4 bases from J; junction bases left unmatched: 11. CDR3 length: 16 amino acids. A multiplex PCR was run with 60 Vbeta primers and 13 Jbeta primers. Authors' methods: The count from a later analysis was about 80 million unique TCR beta chains, 9.5 million to 11 million of them shared. Repertoires were generated with immunoSEQ multiplex PCR, while TCRdb's copy carries only in-frame clones and drops some. The V and J calls and clone size are taken from that table; D and trimming were inferred from the DNA. The sample has approximately 75,000 clones, about 73% seen once.

The source material was PBMCs. The receptor was isolated from a woman aged 55 to 70 in good health and CMV-seropositive. The chain joins TRBV4-2 to TRBJ2-7; 9 nucleotides align to TRBD1. The CDR3 region is CASSPGQGTAFYEQYF. CDR3 DNA: TGTGCCAGCAGCCCGGGACAGGGAACGGCATTTTACGAGCAGTACTTC.